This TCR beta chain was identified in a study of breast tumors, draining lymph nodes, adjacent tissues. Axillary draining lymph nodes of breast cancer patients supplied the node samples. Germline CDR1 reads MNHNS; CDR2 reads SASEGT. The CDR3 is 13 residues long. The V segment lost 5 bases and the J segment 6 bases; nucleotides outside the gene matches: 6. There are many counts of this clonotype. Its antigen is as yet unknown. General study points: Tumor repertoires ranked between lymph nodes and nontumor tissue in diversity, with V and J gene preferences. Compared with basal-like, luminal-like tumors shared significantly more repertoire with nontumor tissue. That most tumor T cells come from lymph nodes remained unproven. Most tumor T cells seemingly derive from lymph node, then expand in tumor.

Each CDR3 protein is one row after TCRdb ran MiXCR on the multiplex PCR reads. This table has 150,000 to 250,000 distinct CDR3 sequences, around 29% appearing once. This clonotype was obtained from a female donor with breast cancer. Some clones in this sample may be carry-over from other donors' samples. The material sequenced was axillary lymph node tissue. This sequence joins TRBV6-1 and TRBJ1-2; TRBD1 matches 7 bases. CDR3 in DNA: TGTGCCAGCAGTCCGACAGGGTTTGATGGCTACACCTTC. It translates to CASSPTGFDGYTF.